This T cell receptor (beta chain) stems from a study of radiotherapy plus CTLA-4 blockade in lung cancer. General study points: TCR clones of tumor origin grew in blood after radiotherapy plus ipilimumab. Reportedly, early blood T cell clone dynamics best predicted response, with interferon-beta.

CDR1 is MDHEN and CDR2 is SYDVKM in the germline V gene. The CDR3 loop spans 17 amino acids. V trimming: 6 bases; J trimming: 2 bases; junction bases outside the gene matches: 13. In the case of this clone: Its specificity is not known.

Profiled with immunoSEQ multiplex PCR; TCRdb holds only in-frame clones, not every one. The sample has roughly 62,000 clones; roughly three quarters are singletons. This TCR came from a human donor with non-small cell lung cancer who had a complete response to radiotherapy plus ipilimumab. The sample was peripheral blood, taken from a patient treated with radiotherapy plus ipilimumab. The chain employs TRBV28 and TRBJ2-1; TRBD1 aligns across 7 bases. The CDR3 sequence: CASRVDRRPFPYNEQFF. In DNA, the CDR3 is TGTGCCAGCAGGGTGGACAGGCGCCCGTTTCCCTACAATGAGCAGTTCTTC.